The clone carrying this T cell receptor (beta chain) was seen just once. Germline CDR1 reads LGHNA; CDR2 reads YSLEER. Germline trimming cut 1 base from V and 6 bases from J; bases unmatched to any gene: 9. This CDR3 is built from 16 residues. As originally analysed: Reference gene primers were amplified, and this amplification served to estimate nucleated cell counts. Assay used: immunoSEQ multiplex PCR; TCRdb lists only in-frame clones, some missing. The V and J calls and clone size come from that table; D and trimming were worked out from the DNA. The data contain tens of thousands of clones, about 89% of them singletons. Seattle participants joined during active infection and were tracked over time. This record comes from a study of blood T cell repertoires in COVID-19. About the study: Spain, Italy and the United States supplied samples that represented acute and convalescent COVID-19. PBMCs, B-cell-depleted T cells, or T cells provided the cDNA or gDNA that made up the material.

This sequence originates from a man aged 55 to 70 with COVID-19, enrolled during active disease. Material for sequencing was peripheral blood. V and J are TRBV4-3 and TRBJ2-1, with 7 bases matching TRBD2. The CDR3 sequence is CASSQVKLASFNEQFF. DNA of the CDR3: TGCGCCAGCAGCCAAGTGAAACTAGCGAGCTTCAATGAGCAGTTCTTC.